This T cell receptor beta chain was found in a study of CD8+CD57+ T cells in acquired aplastic anemia. The template used for profiling TCR beta VDJ and CDR3 was genomic DNA. TCRdb passed the reads through MiXCR, listing each CDR3 protein once. The sample contains around 140,000 distinct CDR3 sequences, 41% of which appear only once. The CDR3 totals 16 residues. Trimming left V 6 bases short and J 10 bases short, with 22 bases between. This clonotype was observed many times. Here the CDR3 omits its conserved ending phenylalanine or tryptophan, so a read error is the likely source. The sequence was obtained from a human donor in good health, serving as a control. Sequencing input: sorted CD4+, CD8+, or CD8+CD57+ T cells (not recorded which) from PBMCs. The chain carries TRBV12-3 or TRBV12-4 and TRBJ1-6, with unresolved D. CDR3 bases: TGTGCCAGCAGCCCCTTGGTAGAGGGAGGGAGGTCACCCCTCCACTCT. Protein product: CASSPLVEGGRSPLHS.